These T cell receptor beta chains were read from a single sample in a study of cytomegalovirus exposure and HLA in healthy donors. Sequencing was performed with immunoSEQ multiplex PCR; in TCRdb, only in-frame clones are kept and a portion is missing. Counted here are 140,000 to 150,000 clones, around 80% occurring once; the ten biggest clones make up around 4.5%. The sample taken for sequencing was PBMCs. These receptors all stem from a woman aged 40 to 55 in good health and CMV-seropositive. Each CDR3 is given with its conserved first and last residue. The D gene is left open where the match is weak. Size is omitted from some rows. Given values are once, few, many or a class for expanded clones.

cdr3_aa,cdr3_nt,v_call,d_call,clone_size,j_call
CASSNSGGGYEQYF,TGTGCCAGCAGTAATAGCGGGGGAGGATACGAGCAGTACTTC,TRBV6-1,TRBD2,.,TRBJ2-7
CASSGQIHQPQHF,TGTGCCAGCTCAGGACAGATACATCAGCCCCAGCATTTT,TRBV28,.,.,TRBJ1-5
CASSGSGRADTQYF,TGTGCCAGCAGCGGGAGCGGGAGGGCAGATACGCAGTATTTT,TRBV7-9,TRBD2,.,TRBJ2-3
CASRTGNTEAFF,TGTGCCAGCAGAACCGGGAACACTGAAGCTTTCTTT,TRBV28,.,.,TRBJ1-1
CATRQDLSSYNSPLHF,TGTGCCACCCGACAGGACTTAAGCTCCTATAATTCACCCCTCCACTTT,TRBV5-4,.,.,TRBJ1-6
CASRRTRQGALDTQYF,TGTGCCAGCAGACGAACCCGACAGGGGGCTTTGGATACGCAGTATTTT,TRBV6-6,TRBD1,once,TRBJ2-3
CASSPTGQGKGQPQHF,TGTGCCAGCTCACCTACGGGACAGGGGAAGGGTCAGCCCCAGCATTTT,TRBV18,TRBD1,once,TRBJ1-5
CASSIQGGNPNTGELFF,TGTGCCAGTAGTATCCAAGGCGGGAACCCGAACACCGGGGAGCTGTTTTTT,TRBV19,.,once,TRBJ2-2
CAISGTGMNTEAFF,TGTGCCATCAGTGGGACAGGGATGAACACTGAAGCTTTCTTT,TRBV10-3,TRBD1,.,TRBJ1-1
CASSYSSAGGTDTQYF,TGTGCCAGCAGTTACTCCTCTGCGGGAGGGACAGATACGCAGTATTTT,TRBV6-6,TRBD2,.,TRBJ2-3
CASSLGQNTEAFF,TGTGCCAGCAGCTTAGGGCAGAACACTGAAGCTTTCTTT,TRBV11-3,.,.,TRBJ1-1
CASSLGQGRETQYF,TGTGCCAGCAGCCTGGGACAGGGTAGGGAGACCCAGTACTTC,TRBV2,TRBD1,.,TRBJ2-5
CASSDQHLSYNEQFF,TGTGCCAGCAGCGATCAACATCTCTCCTACAATGAGCAGTTCTTC,TRBV9,.,.,TRBJ2-1
CAIEEGTSGNEQFF,TGTGCCATCGAAGAGGGGACTAGCGGGAATGAGCAGTTCTTC,TRBV10-3,TRBD2,.,TRBJ2-1
CASSSLGQGGYEQYF,TGTGCCAGCAGTTCCCTAGGACAGGGGGGCTACGAGCAGTACTTC,TRBV28,TRBD1,.,TRBJ2-7
CASSMWQGTSYEQYF,TGTGCCAGTAGTATGTGGCAGGGGACCTCCTACGAGCAGTACTTC,TRBV19,.,.,TRBJ2-7
CASREKSYNSPLHF,TGTGCCAGCCGAGAGAAGTCCTATAATTCACCCCTCCACTTT,TRBV7-9,.,.,TRBJ1-6
CASSLDRGSTEAFF,TGTGCCAGCAGCTTGGACAGGGGGTCCACTGAAGCTTTCTTT,TRBV7-3,TRBD1,.,TRBJ1-1
CASSLAPSQETQYF,TGTGCCAGCAGCTTAGCACCTAGCCAAGAGACCCAGTACTTC,TRBV11-3,.,.,TRBJ2-5
CAWARDNTDTQYF,TGTGCCTGGGCCCGGGACAACACAGATACGCAGTATTTT,TRBV30,.,once,TRBJ2-3
CASSPTGQGYYGYTF,TGTGCCAGCAGTCCCACGGGACAGGGATACTATGGCTACACCTTC,TRBV28,TRBD1,.,TRBJ1-2
CASNKGTGIAFF,TGTGCCAGCAATAAGGGGACAGGGATAGCTTTCTTT,TRBV6-5,TRBD1,few,TRBJ1-1
CASSRDGTDNEKLFF,TGCGCCAGCAGCCGAGACGGGACAGATAATGAAAAACTGTTTTTT,TRBV4-3,TRBD1,.,TRBJ1-4
CASGGIQGNEKLFF,TGTGCCAGCGGGGGGATACAGGGGAATGAAAAACTGTTTTTT,TRBV7-9,TRBD1,once,TRBJ1-4
CASAPGQGGYSNQPQHF,TGCGCCAGTGCCCCGGGACAGGGGGGATATAGCAATCAGCCCCAGCATTTT,TRBV10-1,TRBD1,once,TRBJ1-5
CAWSVMKGQGTEAFF,TGTGCCTGGAGTGTTATGAAGGGACAGGGGACTGAAGCTTTCTTT,TRBV30,TRBD1,.,TRBJ1-1
CASSSPAGGTGELFF,TGTGCCAGCAGCTCCCCCGCGGGGGGGACCGGGGAGCTGTTTTTT,TRBV7-6,TRBD2,.,TRBJ2-2
CASSFSRNTEAFF,TGTGCCAGCAGTTTCTCCAGGAACACTGAAGCTTTCTTT,TRBV27,.,few,TRBJ1-1
CASSSIANEKLFF,TGTGCCAGCAGCTCGATAGCCAATGAAAAACTGTTTTTT,TRBV5-5,.,few,TRBJ1-4
CAWSTGTATHQPQHF,TGTGCCTGGAGTACGGGGACAGCGACCCATCAGCCCCAGCATTTT,TRBV30,TRBD1,.,TRBJ1-5
CASSLGNQVGGYGYTF,TGTGCCAGCAGCTTAGGTAATCAGGTCGGAGGATATGGCTACACCTTC,TRBV7-2,.,.,TRBJ1-2
CASSQDRVEGTQYF,TGTGCCAGCAGCCAAGATAGGGTGGAGGGTACCCAGTACTTC,TRBV4-2,.,few,TRBJ2-5
CASSRKPGQENTEAFF,TGTGCCAGCAGCCGCAAACCGGGACAGGAGAACACTGAAGCTTTCTTT,TRBV5-6,TRBD1,.,TRBJ1-1
CALTHSSYEQYF,TGTGCCTTGACACACAGCTCCTACGAGCAGTACTTC,TRBV30,.,.,TRBJ2-7
CASSPTVGGWGMNTEAFF,TGTGCCAGCAGCCCTACAGTCGGGGGGTGGGGGATGAACACTGAAGCTTTCTTT,TRBV5-4,.,.,TRBJ1-1
CASSLDPPGLAGFAYEQYF,TGTGCCAGCAGCTTGGATCCCCCGGGACTAGCGGGATTTGCCTACGAGCAGTACTTC,TRBV5-4,TRBD2,.,TRBJ2-7